One T cell receptor (beta chain) is described in this entry. Its antigen is currently unknown. Some clones are missing from TCRdb's copy, which holds only in-frame ones; the method was immunoSEQ multiplex PCR. The table records 180,000 or so clones, around 89% of them present only once. This entry belongs to a study of T cell responses to AZD1222 COVID-19 vaccine. Study-wide results and limits: Unmutated variant regions are reportedly targeted by nearly half of spike-specific TCRs.

The material was peripheral blood, obtained 28 days after the second AZD1222 dose. The TCR originated in an adult who received the AZD1222 COVID-19 vaccine.

CDR3 protein: CASSFLGRRQGQPQHF. The DNA for the CDR3 is TGTGCCAGCAGTTTTTTGGGCCGCCGACAAGGTCAGCCCCAGCATTTT. This chain connects TRBV28 to TRBJ1-5; D unclear. V dropped 3 bases and J dropped 6 bases, with 18 bases sitting between them. Germline CDR1 MDHEN, CDR2 SYDVKM. The CDR3 runs 16 residues.